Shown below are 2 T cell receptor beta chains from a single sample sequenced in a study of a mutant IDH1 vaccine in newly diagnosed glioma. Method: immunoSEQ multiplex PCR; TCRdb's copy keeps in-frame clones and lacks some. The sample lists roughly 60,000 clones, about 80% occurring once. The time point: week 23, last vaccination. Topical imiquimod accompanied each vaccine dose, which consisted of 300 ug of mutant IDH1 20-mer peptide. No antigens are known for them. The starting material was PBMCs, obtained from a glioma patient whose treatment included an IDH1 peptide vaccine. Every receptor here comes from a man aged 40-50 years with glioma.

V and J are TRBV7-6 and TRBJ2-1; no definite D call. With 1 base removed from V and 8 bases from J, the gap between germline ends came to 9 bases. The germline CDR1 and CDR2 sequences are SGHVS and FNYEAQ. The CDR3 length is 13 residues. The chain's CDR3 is CASSLGWGDEQFF. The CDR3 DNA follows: TGTGCCAGCAGCTTAGGTTGGGGTGATGAGCAGTTCTTC. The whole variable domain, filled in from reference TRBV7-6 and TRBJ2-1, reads GAGVSQSPRYKVTKRGQDVALRCDPISGHVSLYWYRQALGQGPEFLTYFNYEAQQDKSGLPNDRFSAERPEGSISTLTIQRTEQRDSAMYRCASSLGWGDEQFFGPGTRLTVL.

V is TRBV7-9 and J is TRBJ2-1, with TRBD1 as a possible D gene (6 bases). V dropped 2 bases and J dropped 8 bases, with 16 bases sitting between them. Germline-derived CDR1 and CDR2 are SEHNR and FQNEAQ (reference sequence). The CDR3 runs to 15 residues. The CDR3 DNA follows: TGTGCCAGCAGCTTACGGGCAGGGGCCCAGGATGAGCAGTTCTTC. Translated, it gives CASSLRAGAQDEQFF.